This T cell receptor (beta chain) was identified in a study of shared clonotypes between healthy human individuals. Overall study findings and caveats: It was expected that sequencing depth would affect clonotype sharing among donors. Clonotypes that were shared across a few donors made up around 5% of naive CD4 clonotypes. Rarefaction analysis demonstrated incomplete sorted-subset sequencing notwithstanding large depth.

Healthy HIV-negative adults without recent acute infections or vaccinations served as donors. Only in-frame clones appear in the TCRdb table, and some are missing; sequencing was by immunoSEQ multiplex PCR. There are about a million clones in the sample; about three quarters occur only once, and over 1.3% lies in the top ten. V dropped 4 bases and J dropped 4 bases, with 13 bases sitting between them. CDR3 length equals 14 residues. Germline V gives CDR1 SGHAT, CDR2 FQNNGV. This clone was recorded a few times. The antigen remains unidentified. The chain has TRBV11-2 and TRBJ2-5, with D perhaps TRBD1 or TRBD2 (5 bases each). The sample was memory CD4+ T cells sorted from blood. Subset noted: CD45RA-negative fraction. The source of this sequence is a man aged 18-30 years in good health. The CDR3 loop reads CASSYGGVGETQYF. CDR3 sequence (DNA): TGTGCCAGCAGCTATGGGGGAGTGGGAGAGACCCAGTACTTC.